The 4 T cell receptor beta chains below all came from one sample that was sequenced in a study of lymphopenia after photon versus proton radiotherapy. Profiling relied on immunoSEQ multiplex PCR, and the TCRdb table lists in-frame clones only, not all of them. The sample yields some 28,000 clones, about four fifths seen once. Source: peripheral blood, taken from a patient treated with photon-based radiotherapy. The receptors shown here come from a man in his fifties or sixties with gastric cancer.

CDR3 in amino acids: CSSVGQGHEQYF. CDR3 nucleotide sequence: TGCAGCTCTGTAGGGCAGGGCCACGAGCAGTACTTC. The chain recombines TRBV29-1 with TRBJ2-7, with a weak D call TRBD1 (5 bases). The CDR3 has 12 amino acids. In germline, CDR1 is SQVTM, CDR2 ANQGSEA. V lost 8 bases, J lost 5 bases, and 16 bases lay in between.

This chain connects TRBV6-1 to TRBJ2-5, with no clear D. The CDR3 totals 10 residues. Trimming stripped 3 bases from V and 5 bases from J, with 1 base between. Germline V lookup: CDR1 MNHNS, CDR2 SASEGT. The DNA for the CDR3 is TGTGCCAGCAGTGATGAGACCCAGTACTTC. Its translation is CASSDETQYF.

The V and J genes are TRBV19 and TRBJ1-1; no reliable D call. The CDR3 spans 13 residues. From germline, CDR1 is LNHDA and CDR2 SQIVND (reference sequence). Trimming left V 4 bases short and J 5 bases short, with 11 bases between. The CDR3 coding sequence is TGTGCCAGTAGTACCCTTCACACGACTGAAGCTTTCTTT. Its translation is CASSTLHTTEAFF.

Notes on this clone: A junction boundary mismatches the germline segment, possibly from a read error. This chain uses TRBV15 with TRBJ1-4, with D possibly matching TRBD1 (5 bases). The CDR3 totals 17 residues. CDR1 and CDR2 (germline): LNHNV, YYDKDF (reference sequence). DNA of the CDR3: TGTGCCACCAGCAGTGCCCGAAGGGCAGGGTCTAAAGAAAAACTGTTTTTT. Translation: CATSSARRAGSKEKLFF.